Sequencing of this T cell receptor (beta chain) was carried out in a study of shared clonotypes between healthy human individuals. Study observations and caveats: Compared with clonotypes that all four donors shared, non-shared clonotypes had lower generation probabilities. Sample collection involved blood only; tissue repertoires are likely different.

The germline V and J ends were trimmed by 6 bases and 6 bases, with 12 bases remaining between them. CDR1 MNHNY and CDR2 SVGAGI come from the germline V gene (reference sequence). The CDR3 length is 12 residues. Profiled with immunoSEQ multiplex PCR; TCRdb holds only in-frame clones, not every one. The sample comprises approximately 1.5 million clones, 98% to 99% of which are singletons, and over 0.3% rests with the top ten. Of note for this clone: Its antigen is currently unknown.

The clonotype originates from a man aged 25-40 years in good health. The sample consisted of naive CD4+ T cells sorted from blood. Subset described: CD45RA+ positively selected. This chain connects TRBV6-6 to TRBJ2-7; tentatively, D is TRBD2 (5 bases). The CDR3 protein is CASSPLASEQYF. Written as DNA, the CDR3 is TGTGCCAGCAGCCCCCTAGCATCCGAGCAGTACTTC.